These 27 T cell receptor beta chains originate from one sample sequenced in a study of T cell changes during pregnancy in multiple sclerosis (dated 2019 in TCRdb). Library preparation was by the immunoSEQ multiplex PCR assay. As stored in TCRdb, this immuneACCESS dataset retains in-frame rearrangements with V and J assigned. A fraction of the clones does not appear; measured against another copy, unresolved V genes explain less than half of the discrepancy, and the remainder lacks a known reason. The sample records under 80,000 clones, 80% to 95% of which are singletons. Together, the top ten hold roughly 1.4% of the sample. Here the sequenced sample was peripheral blood, taken in the second trimester of pregnancy. The origin of the receptors is a female donor with multiple sclerosis, enrolled in a pregnancy study.

The chain carries TRBV6-1 and TRBJ1-5; 9 nucleotides line up with TRBD1. V lost 3 bases to trimming and J lost 7 bases; unmatched junction nucleotides: 4. The germline V gene encodes CDR1 MNHNS and CDR2 SASEGT. The CDR3 is 14 amino acids. The DNA for the CDR3 is TGTGCCAGCAGTGATGGGACAGGGTCCCAGCCCCAGCATTTT. Translation gives CASSDGTGSQPQHF.

The rearrangement uses TRBV7-9 and TRBJ1-2; D not certain. The CDR3 contains 12 residues. CDR1 and CDR2 (germline): SEHNR, FQNEAQ (reference sequence). Trimming stripped 5 bases from V and 5 bases from J, with 9 bases between. The CDR3 protein is CASSPWEYGYTF. The CDR3 DNA follows: TGTGCCAGCAGCCCCTGGGAGTATGGCTACACCTTC.

The V call is TRBV25-1, the J call TRBJ1-2; D possibly corresponds to TRBD1 (6 bases). Trimming stripped 1 base from V and 4 bases from J, with 13 bases between. This CDR3 comprises 15 residues. Germline CDR1 reads MGHDK; CDR2 reads SYGVNS. CDR3 nucleotide sequence: TGTGCCAGCAGTGAATTGGACCGGGACACCTATGGCTACACCTTC. It specifies CASSELDRDTYGYTF.

The gene calls are TRBV6-4 and TRBJ2-7; 10 bases map to TRBD2. The CDR3 covers 14 residues. Germline loops: CDR1 MRHNA, CDR2 SNTAGT. With 7 bases clipped from V and 2 bases from J, the junction kept 5 bases outside the gene matches. The CDR3 DNA reads as TGTGCCAGCATTGGACTAGCGGCAACCTACGAGCAGTACTTC. As protein: CASIGLAATYEQYF.

The V call is TRBV5-1, the J call TRBJ2-1; D uncertain. The CDR3 sequence is 14 residues long. CDR1 is SGHRS, CDR2 YFSETQ, per germline. The V and J ends lost 0 bases and 9 bases respectively, with 13 bases between them. CDR3 sequence: CASSLVSEKAEQFF. The CDR3 region has the DNA TGCGCCAGCAGCTTGGTTTCGGAGAAGGCTGAGCAGTTCTTC.

This sequence joins TRBV5-1 and TRBJ2-2; 7 bases are a match to TRBD1. CDR3 length: 14 amino acids. Germline trimming cut 2 bases from V and 5 bases from J; bases unmatched to any gene: 3. In germline, CDR1 is SGHRS, CDR2 YFSETQ. Written as DNA, the CDR3 is TGCGCCAGCAGCTTACAGGGGTTTACCGGGGAGCTGTTTTTT. Protein: CASSLQGFTGELFF.

This sequence joins TRBV7-2 and TRBJ1-1; TRBD1 agrees at 9 bases. This CDR3 is built from 15 residues. The germline gives CDR1 SGHTA, CDR2 FQGNSA. The ends lost 5 bases at V and 1 base at J; junction bases unmatched: 5. CDR3 residues: CASSGQGFANTEAFF. In DNA, the CDR3 is TGTGCCAGCAGCGGACAGGGGTTTGCGAACACTGAAGCTTTCTTT.

The genes are TRBV7-6 and TRBJ2-1; a weak D match, TRBD2 (5 bases). This CDR3 region has 15 residues. Germline V gene data show CDR1 as SGHVS and CDR2 as FNYEAQ. V dropped 4 bases and J dropped 0 bases, with 10 bases sitting between them. Here the CDR3 reads CASSSGTISYNEQFF. The CDR3 DNA sequence: TGTGCCAGCAGCTCGGGAACCATCTCCTACAATGAGCAGTTCTTC.

This clone was detected once. The chain couples TRBV2 to TRBJ2-5, with 10 bases identical to TRBD2. Germline-derived CDR1 and CDR2 are SNHLY and FYNNEI. This CDR3 contains 16 residues. V gave up 1 base and J gave up 0 bases; unmatched junction bases: 2. This chain's CDR3 is CASSEGLAGDQETQYF. DNA of the CDR3: TGTGCCAGCAGTGAAGGGCTAGCGGGAGACCAAGAGACCCAGTACTTC. Using reference TRBV2 and TRBJ2-5 for the parts outside the CDR3, the full variable domain is EPEVTQTPSHQVTQMGQEVILRCVPISNHLYFYWYRQILGQKVEFLVSFYNNEISEKSEIFDDQFSVERPDGSNFTLKIRSTKLEDSAMYFCASSEGLAGDQETQYFGPGTRLLVL.

The rearrangement links TRBV5-1 to TRBJ2-2; 7 positions agree with TRBD1. Germline V gene data show CDR1 as SGHRS and CDR2 as YFSETQ. V lost 0 bases and J lost 2; bases outside the gene matches: 4. There are 16 residues in the CDR3. CDR3 in DNA: TGCGCCAGCAGCTTGGAGGGGGCGCTCAACACCGGGGAGCTGTTTTTT. This translates into CASSLEGALNTGELFF. Together with reference TRBV5-1 and TRBJ2-2, the CDR3 gives the full variable domain: KAGVTQTPRYLIKTRGQQVTLSCSPISGHRSVSWYQQTPGQGLQFLFEYFSETQRNKGNFPGRFSGRQFSNSRSEMNVSTLELGDSALYLCASSLEGALNTGELFFGEGSRLTVL.

In its sample, this clone was seen once. The rearrangement links TRBV2 to TRBJ2-1; a possible D gene is TRBD1 (6 bases). The length of the CDR3 is 16 residues. Trimming stripped 6 bases from V and 4 bases from J, with 19 bases between. Per the germline V gene, CDR1 is SNHLY and CDR2 is FYNNEI. CDR3 sequence: CASSAGTSRLYNEQFF. The CDR3, as DNA: TGTGCCAGCAGCGCCGGGACATCCAGACTTTACAATGAGCAGTTCTTC.

This chain links TRBV5-4 with TRBJ1-2; tentatively, D is TRBD1 (5 bases). V dropped 0 bases and J dropped 4 bases, with 7 bases sitting between them. Germline-derived CDR1 and CDR2 are SGHNT and YYREEE (reference sequence). The CDR3 contains 13 residues. The CDR3 DNA sequence: TGTGCCAGCAGCTTGGCAGGGTCCTATGGCTACACCTTC. Translated: CASSLAGSYGYTF. The full variable domain, in which reference TRBV5-4 and TRBJ1-2 provide the parts outside the CDR3, is ETGVTQSPTHLIKTRGQQVTLRCSSQSGHNTVSWYQQALGQGPQFIFQYYREEENGRGNFPPRFSGLQFPNYSSELNVNALELDDSALYLCASSLAGSYGYTFGSGTRLTVV.

This clone was counted only a few times. The gene calls are TRBV19 and TRBJ1-3; D is undetermined. Between the trimmed V and J ends, which lost 10 bases and 2 bases, there was a span of 9 bases. Germline CDR1 is LNHDA and CDR2 is SQIVND (reference sequence). The CDR3 contains 12 residues. The CDR3 region has the DNA TGTGCCACTGCCGCGGCTGGAAACACCATATATTTT. Translated, it gives CATAAAGNTIYF.

This chain links TRBV6-4 with TRBJ1-1; tentative D call: TRBD1 (6 bases). Germline assignment: CDR1 MRHNA and CDR2 SNTAGT. The V end was cut by 6 bases, the J end by 1 base, with 15 bases between. The CDR3 is 15 residues long. The CDR3 sequence is CASSPWGLRNTEAFF. The CDR3 bases are TGTGCCAGCAGCCCCTGGGGGCTTCGGAACACTGAAGCTTTCTTT.

This clone was detected only once. This chain joins TRBV5-6 and TRBJ2-1, with 11 nucleotides matching TRBD2. This CDR3 region has 16 residues. The germline V gene encodes CDR1 SGHDT and CDR2 YYEEEE. Unmatched junction bases numbered 11, after V lost 4 bases and J lost 8 bases. The CDR3 bases are TGTGCCAGCAGCCCGGATACTAGCGGGAGTCCGTATGAGCAGTTCTTC. Translated, it gives CASSPDTSGSPYEQFF.

The J gene is TRBJ1-6, the V gene TRBV14; D gene uncertain. This CDR3 contains 12 residues. Trimming stripped 6 bases from V and 5 bases from J, with 5 bases between. From germline, CDR1 is SGHDN and CDR2 FVKESK. The CDR3: CASSIHNSPLHF. DNA for the CDR3: TGTGCCAGCAGTATTCATAATTCACCCCTCCACTTT.

This chain uses TRBV10-3 with TRBJ1-1, with D uncertain. CDR1 ENHRY and CDR2 SYGVKD come from the germline V gene. V dropped 11 bases and J dropped 7 bases, with 17 bases sitting between them. The CDR3 runs to 12 residues. CDR3 coding DNA: TGTGCCCTGCGAGGTGTTTTGGGTGAAGCTTTCTTT. Amino acids: CALRGVLGEAFF.

The rearrangement joins TRBV30 to TRBJ1-5; D gene ambiguous. Trimming removed 8 bases from V and 2 bases from J, with 10 bases in between. The CDR3 length is 12 residues. Germline V gene data show CDR1 as GTSNPN and CDR2 as SVGIG (reference sequence). The CDR3 nucleotides are TGTGCCCTTGAGGCGGGCAATCAGCCCCAGCATTTT. The encoded protein is CALEAGNQPQHF.

V gene TRBV7-2 combines with J gene TRBJ2-3; D call uncertain. Per the germline V gene, CDR1 is SGHTA and CDR2 is FQGNSA. The CDR3 runs to 14 residues. V dropped 1 base and J dropped 5 bases, with 10 bases sitting between them. The CDR3, as DNA: TGTGCCAGCAGCTTAGGGGTGCGGATAGATACGCAGTATTTT. This gives the protein CASSLGVRIDTQYF.

The chain carries TRBV7-8 and TRBJ2-5; 8 bases are shared with TRBD2. V was clipped by 5 bases and J by 1 base; unmatched bases: 6. The germline V gene has CDR1 SGHVS and CDR2 FQNEAQ. The CDR3 covers 15 residues. CDR3 amino acids: CASSLGGGLQETQYF. CDR3 nucleotides: TGTGCCAGCAGCCTGGGCGGGGGGCTCCAAGAGACCCAGTACTTC.

The genes are TRBV27 and TRBJ2-2; 10 nucleotides line up with TRBD2. V shed 3 bases, J shed 8 bases, and the junction held 6 bases outside the gene matches. Germline loops: CDR1 MNHEY, CDR2 SMNVEV (reference sequence). This CDR3 region has 15 residues. CDR3 DNA: TGTGCCAGCAGTTTTCGGCTAGCGGGAGAGGGGGAGCTGTTTTTT. It encodes CASSFRLAGEGELFF.

The V gene is TRBV6-5, the J gene TRBJ1-2, with 10 bases fitting TRBD1. V dropped 6 bases and J dropped 7; count of bases not matched to a gene: 5. Germline V gene data show CDR1 as MNHEY and CDR2 as SVGAGI. The CDR3 runs 13 residues. CDR3 sequence: CASSSGQGGGYTF. CDR3 in DNA: TGTGCCAGCAGCTCAGGACAGGGGGGTGGCTACACCTTC.

The chain employs TRBV10-3 and TRBJ2-5; tentative D call: TRBD1 (5 bases). V was trimmed by 3 bases and J by 2 bases, leaving 7 bases between them. CDR1 and CDR2 (germline): ENHRY, SYGVKD. The CDR3 is made up of 13 amino acids. The CDR3 nucleotides are TGTGCCATCAGTGAATACAGGCAAGAGACCCAGTACTTC. As protein: CAISEYRQETQYF.

CDR3 sequence reads: CASSRDRLQETQYF. The CDR3 DNA reads TGTGCCAGCTCGCGGGACCGATTACAAGAGACCCAGTACTTC. The genes are TRBV19 and TRBJ2-5; TRBD2 might be the D (6 bases). There are 14 residues in the CDR3. With 9 bases removed from V and 2 bases from J, the gap between germline ends came to 16 bases. Per the germline V gene, CDR1 is LNHDA and CDR2 is SQIVND (reference sequence).

This clone was counted a few times. This sequence joins TRBV7-3 and TRBJ1-2; the match to TRBD1 covers 9 bases. This CDR3 is built from 13 residues. Germline CDR1 and CDR2: SGHTA and FQGTGA. Germline trimming cut 5 bases from V and 8 bases from J; bases unmatched to any gene: 6. The CDR3 sequence: CASSLGTGTGYTF. The CDR3 DNA follows: TGTGCCAGCAGCCTTGGGACAGGGACCGGCTACACCTTC. The full variable domain, in which reference TRBV7-3 and TRBJ1-2 provide the parts outside the CDR3, is GAGVSQTPSNKVTEKGKYVELRCDPISGHTALYWYRQSLGQGPEFLIYFQGTGAADDSGLPNDRFFAVRPEGSVSTLKIQRTERGDSAVYLCASSLGTGTGYTFGSGTRLTVV.

J is TRBJ1-1 and V is TRBV7-2; 8 bases align to TRBD1. The V gene's germline CDR1 is SGHTA and CDR2 FQGNSA. J gave up 2 bases and V 5 bases, and 7 bases lay outside the gene matches. The CDR3 covers 15 residues. The CDR3 loop is CASSQGQVFNTEAFF. DNA of the CDR3: TGTGCCAGCAGCCAGGGACAGGTCTTTAACACTGAAGCTTTCTTT.

DNA of the CDR3: TGTGCCAGCAGACCCGACAGGGCTAATAGGTACGAGCAGTACTTC. As protein: CASRPDRANRYEQYF. The V call is TRBV7-8, the J call TRBJ2-7, with TRBD1 identical over 7 bases. The V segment lost 6 bases and the J segment 4 bases; nucleotides outside the gene matches: 12. Germline V gene data show CDR1 as SGHVS and CDR2 as FQNEAQ. The CDR3 has 15 amino acids.